This entry lists 3 T cell receptor beta chains sequenced from one sample in a study of response to subunit inactivated influenza vaccine. From the RT-PCR reads, TCRdb called clonotypes with MiXCR, one entry per CDR3 protein. The table has around 480,000 distinct CDR3 sequences, about 15% seen once. Sequences were derived from CD4+ T cells sorted from PBMCs, sampled approximately 25 months after vaccination. The receptors shown here come from a man between 50 and 69 years old who received an inactivated influenza vaccine.

This clonotype appeared a few times. The rearrangement joins TRBV10-3 to TRBJ1-5, with D possibly TRBD1 on 5 matching bases. The CDR3 has 13 amino acids. Germline V gives CDR1 ENHRY, CDR2 SYGVKD. Trimming stripped 10 bases from V and 7 bases from J, with 17 bases between. The CDR3 DNA sequence: TGTGCCACCGCGCAGGGCTTGCAACAGCCCCAGCATTTT. Amino acids: CATAQGLQQPQHF.

This clonotype was counted only a few times. The genes are TRBV3-1 and TRBJ2-1; tentatively, D is TRBD2 (7 bases). The CDR3 sequence is 16 residues long. The ends were cut back, 4 bases at V and 6 bases at J, with 19 bases in the middle. In germline, CDR1 is LGHDT, CDR2 YNNKEL (reference sequence). CDR3 nucleotides: TGTGCCAGCAGCCGTATGGGGGGGGGCCCTCGCAATGAGCAGTTCTTC. It codes for CASSRMGGGPRNEQFF.

This chain links TRBV20-1 with TRBJ1-6; no clear D gene. The V gene's germline CDR1 is DFQATT and CDR2 SNEGSKA (reference sequence). V lost 1 base and J 0 bases, leaving 7 bases between the germline ends. This CDR3 has 15 amino acids. This chain's CDR3 is CSARVDSSYNSPLHF. As DNA, the CDR3 is TGCAGTGCTAGAGTTGATAGCTCCTATAATTCACCCCTCCACTTT.